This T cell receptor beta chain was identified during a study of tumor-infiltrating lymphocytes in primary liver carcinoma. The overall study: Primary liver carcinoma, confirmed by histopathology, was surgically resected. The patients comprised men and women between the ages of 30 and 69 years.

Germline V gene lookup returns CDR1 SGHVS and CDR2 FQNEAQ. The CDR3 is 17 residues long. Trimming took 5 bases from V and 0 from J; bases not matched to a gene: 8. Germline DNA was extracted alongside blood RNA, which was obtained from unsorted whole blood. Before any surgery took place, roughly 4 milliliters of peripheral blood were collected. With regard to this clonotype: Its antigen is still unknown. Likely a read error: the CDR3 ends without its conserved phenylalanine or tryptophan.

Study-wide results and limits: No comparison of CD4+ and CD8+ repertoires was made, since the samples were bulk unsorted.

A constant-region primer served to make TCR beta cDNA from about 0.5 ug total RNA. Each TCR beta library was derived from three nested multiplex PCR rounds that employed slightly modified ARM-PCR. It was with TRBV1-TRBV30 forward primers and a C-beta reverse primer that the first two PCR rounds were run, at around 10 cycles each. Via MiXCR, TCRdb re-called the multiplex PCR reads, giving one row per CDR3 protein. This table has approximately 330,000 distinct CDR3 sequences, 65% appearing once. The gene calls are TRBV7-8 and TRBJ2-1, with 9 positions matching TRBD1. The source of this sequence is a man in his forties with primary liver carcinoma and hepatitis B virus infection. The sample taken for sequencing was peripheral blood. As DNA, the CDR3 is TGTGCCAGCAGCCTTTCCGGACAGGGGAGCTCCTACAATGAGCAGTTCCTC. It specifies CASSLSGQGSSYNEQFL.